These 24 T cell receptor beta chains were sequenced from one sample in a study of blood T cells in healthy people across ages. Primers used in a second PCR of about 6 to 11 cycles were a sample-barcoded 5' primer and a J-beta primer mix. In TCRdb, the 5' RACE reads were re-called with MiXCR into one record per CDR3 protein. Here the sample spans around 690,000 distinct CDR3 sequences, about 54% being singletons. The sample comprised blood. All receptors derive from a man between 60 and 75 years old in good health.

This chain joins TRBV6-1 and TRBJ1-2; no reliable D call. Trimming pared 3 bases from V and 11 bases from J, leaving 13 bases between. The CDR3 runs 12 residues. Germline V gene sequence: CDR1 MNHNS, CDR2 SASEGT. The CDR3 nucleotides read TGTGCCAGCAGTGATGTCGGGGTGGAATACACCTTC. Protein: CASSDVGVEYTF.

The genes are TRBV28 and TRBJ1-2; TRBD1 agrees at 7 bases. This CDR3 is built from 15 residues. J gave up 4 bases and V 5 bases, and 10 bases lay outside the gene matches. Germline V gene lookup returns CDR1 MDHEN and CDR2 SYDVKM. The CDR3 loop is CASSQGDQGGYGYTF. The CDR3 DNA sequence: TGTGCCAGCAGTCAAGGGGACCAGGGGGGCTATGGCTACACCTTC.

In the case of this clonotype: The junction shows a germline mismatch at one end, possibly a read error. V is TRBV6-5 and J is TRBJ1-6; 8 bases line up with TRBD1. The CDR3 runs 14 residues. CDR1 is MNHEY and CDR2 is SVGAGI in the germline V gene. The CDR3 here is CASSRTGTNSPFHF. CDR3 coding DNA: TGTGCCAGCAGTCGGACAGGGACAAATTCACCCTTCCACTTT.

The CDR3 bases are TGTGCCAGCAGACGGGACAGTAATCAGCCCCAGCATTTT. Its protein is CASRRDSNQPQHF. The chain couples TRBV28 to TRBJ1-5; 7 bases are a match to TRBD1. Germline CDR1 and CDR2: MDHEN and SYDVKM. The CDR3 loop spans 13 amino acids. V lost 6 bases, J lost 4 bases, and 3 bases stayed unmatched.

The rearrangement uses TRBV4-1 and TRBJ2-6, with D perhaps matching TRBD1 (6 bases). The CDR3 is 18 residues long. Trimming left V 2 bases short and J 3 bases short, with 17 bases between. CDR1 is MGHRA, CDR2 YSYEKL, per germline. The CDR3 here is CASSQTFRTGSGANVLTF. The DNA for the CDR3 is TGCGCCAGCAGCCAAACCTTCCGAACAGGGAGTGGGGCCAACGTCCTGACTTTC.

The chain carries TRBV7-2 and TRBJ2-7; no definite D call. Germline lookup yields CDR1 SGHTA and CDR2 FQGNSA. This CDR3 is 16 amino acids long. The ends were cut back, 4 bases at V and 1 base at J, with 17 bases in the middle. The CDR3 bases are TGTGCCAGCAGCTGGGGTCCAGTTCCTCCGTCCTACGAGCAGTACTTC. It encodes CASSWGPVPPSYEQYF.

This clonotype was seen repeatedly, ten times or more. The rearrangement uses TRBV5-1 and TRBJ2-5, with 7 bases identical to TRBD1. This CDR3 is 14 amino acids long. The germline V gene has CDR1 SGHRS and CDR2 YFSETQ. The V segment lost 3 bases and the J segment 1 base; nucleotides outside the gene matches: 3. Here the CDR3 DNA reads TGCGCCAGCAGCTCACAGGGGACCCAAGAGACCCAGTACTTC. This sequence encodes CASSSQGTQETQYF.

The V and J genes are TRBV5-1 and TRBJ2-1; D is uncertain. Between the trimmed V and J ends, which lost 2 bases and 0 bases, there was a span of 9 bases. Germline V gene data show CDR1 as SGHRS and CDR2 as YFSETQ. The CDR3 contains 15 residues. CDR3 DNA sequence: TGCGCCAGCAGCTTTTTACAGAGCTCCTACAATGAGCAGTTCTTC. Protein: CASSFLQSSYNEQFF.

V usage is TRBV12-3 or TRBV12-4 and J usage is TRBJ2-3; TRBD2 might be the D (5 bases). The CDR3 has 13 residues. V gave up 8 bases and J gave up 2 bases, with 11 bases separating them. The CDR3 coding sequence is TGTGCCAGCGGGCGGGTTATCACAGATACGCAGTATTTT. Its translation: CASGRVITDTQYF.

V gene TRBV5-1 combines with J gene TRBJ2-5; D perhaps matches TRBD2 (7 bases). CDR3 size: 16 residues. Germline lookup yields CDR1 SGHRS and CDR2 YFSETQ. Trimming pared 4 bases from V and 5 bases from J, leaving 21 bases between. For the CDR3, the DNA is TGCGCCAGCAGCACGAGGGGGGGCGGAAGTCGTGAGACCCAGTACTTC. It yields the protein CASSTRGGGSRETQYF.

This clonotype was counted only a few times. V is TRBV6-6 and J is TRBJ2-1; 11 bases align to TRBD1. In germline, CDR1 is MNHNY, CDR2 SVGAGI (reference sequence). The CDR3 covers 15 residues. Germline trimming cut 6 bases from V and 2 bases from J; bases unmatched to any gene: 3. Here the CDR3 reads CASSKGQGAYNEQFF. The CDR3 coding sequence is TGTGCCAGCAGCAAGGGACAGGGGGCCTACAATGAGCAGTTCTTC.

Comment on this clonotype: A single base separates this from a much larger clone, so it may be a read error. The V and J genes are TRBV4-1 and TRBJ1-2, with 7 bases aligning to TRBD1. CDR3 length: 14 amino acids. Per germline, CDR1 MGHRA and CDR2 YSYEKL. The CDR3 sequence is CASSLAGQDYDYTF. CDR3 DNA sequence: TGCGCCAGCAGCCTAGCCGGACAGGACTATGACTACACCTTC.

The chain has TRBV12-3 or TRBV12-4 and TRBJ2-7; the D call may be TRBD1 or TRBD2 (5 bases each). The last part of the DNA fits TRBJ2-5 better; the J call may be wrong. The CDR3 consists of 15 residues. The CDR3 is CASSLGPGTGETQYF. As DNA, the CDR3 is TGTGCCAGCAGTTTAGGACCGGGGACGGGGGAGACCCAGTACTTC.

In its sample, this clonotype was seen a few times. V is TRBV10-3 and J is TRBJ2-5; D is tentatively TRBD1 or TRBD2 (6 bases each). The germline V gene encodes CDR1 ENHRY and CDR2 SYGVKD. Trimming cost V 7 bases and J 5 bases, with 14 bases left between them. There are 13 residues in the CDR3. The CDR3: CAIKAGGRETQYF. DNA for the CDR3: TGTGCCATCAAGGCTGGGGGGCGTGAGACCCAGTACTTC.

This chain joins TRBV5-1 and TRBJ2-6, with D uncertain. This CDR3 spans 17 amino acids. CDR1 is SGHRS, CDR2 YFSETQ, per germline. Trimming left V 0 bases short and J 4 bases short, with 14 bases between. As DNA, the CDR3 is TGCGCCAGCAGCTTGGTGGCAGCCTCGTCCGGGGCCAACGTCCTGACTTTC. Translating it yields CASSLVAASSGANVLTF.

J is TRBJ1-4 and V is TRBV5-5; D not certain. Per germline, CDR1 SGHKS and CDR2 YYEKEE (reference sequence). Trimming removed 1 base at V and 8 bases at J, with 9 bases between. The CDR3 is 13 amino acids. The CDR3 reads CASSLLGDEKLFF. The CDR3 DNA follows: TGTGCCAGCAGCTTGCTAGGTGACGAAAAACTGTTTTTT.

The V and J genes are TRBV18 and TRBJ2-7; no clear D gene. V was shortened by 0 bases and J by 0 bases, with 6 bases between the two germline ends. This CDR3 has 14 residues. Germline values: CDR1 KGHSH, CDR2 LQKENI. DNA for the CDR3: TGTGCCAGCTCACCACCATACAGCTCCTACGAGCAGTACTTC. Amino acid sequence: CASSPPYSSYEQYF.

V gene TRBV9 combines with J gene TRBJ2-5, with unresolved D. The J call could be wrong; TRBJ2-7 is a better fit for the DNA end. The CDR3 covers 13 residues. Germline V gives CDR1 SGDLS, CDR2 YYNGEE. CDR3 region: CASSVEVLTEQYF. In nucleotides, the CDR3 is TGTGCCAGCAGCGTAGAAGTTCTTACCGAGCAGTACTTC.

This sequence joins TRBV3-1 and TRBJ2-5; tentative D call: TRBD2 (5 bases). The J call may not be correct, given that the DNA end is closer to TRBJ2-7. Germline-derived CDR1 and CDR2 are LGHDT and YNNKEL (reference sequence). CDR3 length: 16 amino acids. The CDR3 spells CASSQFPTGSPYEQYF. The CDR3 DNA reads as TGTGCCAGCAGCCAATTCCCCACGGGGTCACCGTACGAGCAGTACTTC.

V gene TRBV10-3 combines with J gene TRBJ1-2; tentatively, D is TRBD1 (6 bases). Germline CDR1 reads ENHRY; CDR2 reads SYGVKD. This CDR3 spans 14 amino acids. Trimming cost V 5 bases and J 7 bases, with 17 bases left between them. The CDR3 DNA reads as TGTGCCATCAGTAAACCGACAGGATTAGGTGGCTACACCTTC. Translating it yields CAISKPTGLGGYTF.

The chain employs TRBV11-2 and TRBJ2-2, with TRBD2 matching 8 bases. CDR1 is SGHAT and CDR2 is FQNNGV in the germline V gene. The J segment lost 0 bases and the V segment lost 5 bases, leaving 2 bases of the junction unmatched. The CDR3 runs 15 residues. The CDR3 here is CASSPLAANTGELFF. CDR3 sequence (DNA): TGTGCCAGCAGCCCACTAGCGGCGAACACCGGGGAGCTGTTTTTT.

The rearrangement links TRBV10-3 to TRBJ1-4, with 10 bases fitting TRBD1. This CDR3 comprises 14 residues. J gave up 6 bases and V 6 bases, and 4 bases lay outside the gene matches. CDR1 and CDR2 from the germline V gene are ENHRY and SYGVKD. The CDR3: CAIRNGQGDEKLFF. The CDR3 region has the DNA TGTGCCATCAGAAACGGACAGGGGGATGAAAAACTGTTTTTT.

Only one count was recorded for this clonotype. The rearrangement joins TRBV18 to TRBJ1-2, with 10 bases identical to TRBD1. Trimming took 4 bases from V and 8 from J; bases not matched to a gene: 19. The CDR3 runs to 18 residues. Germline V gene data show CDR1 as KGHSH and CDR2 as LQKENI. The CDR3 spells CASSLLPETTGGPGGYTF. The CDR3 DNA reads as TGTGCCAGCTCACTCCTCCCCGAGACGACAGGGGGCCCGGGCGGCTACACCTTC. The variable domain in full, with the rest retrieved from reference TRBV18 and TRBJ1-2, is NAGVMQNPRHLVRRRGQEARLRCSPMKGHSHVYWYRQLPEEGLKFMVYLQKENIIDESGMPKERFSAEFPKEGPSILRIQQVVRGDSAAYFCASSLLPETTGGPGGYTFGSGTRLTVV.

In its sample, this clonotype was seen a few times. The chain employs TRBV6-6 and TRBJ2-7; unclear D gene. CDR3 length: 14 residues. Trimming cost V 7 bases and J 2 bases, with 15 bases left between them. Germline CDR1 MNHNY, CDR2 SVGAGI (reference sequence). The CDR3 nucleotides are TGTGCCAGCAAAGGAAGAGGCAGCACCTACGAGCAGTACTTC. This translates into CASKGRGSTYEQYF.